This TCR beta chain was identified during a study of T cell responses to AZD1222 COVID-19 vaccine. Worth noting for this clone: Antigen unknown.

Whole-study findings and limits: The study identified only 6 or 7 AZD1222 recipients as seropositive at baseline.

Germline loops: CDR1 SGHRS, CDR2 YFSETQ. This CDR3 spans 14 amino acids. The junction had 5 bases not matched to a gene; V was cut back by 5 bases and J by 5 bases. Produced via immunoSEQ multiplex PCR; TCRdb's table is partial and in-frame only. Here the sample spans more than 150,000 clones, 90% to 95% being singletons. The sample in question was peripheral blood, obtained on day 0 of AZD1222 vaccination. The chain combines TRBV5-1 with TRBJ2-7, with TRBD2 matching over 12 bases. This clonotype was obtained from an adult in good health. CDR3 sequence (DNA): TGCGCCAGCAGTTCTAGCGGGAGGGCCAACGAGCAGTACTTC. This encodes CASSSSGRANEQYF.